Shown below are 18 T cell receptor beta chains from a single sample sequenced in a study of blood T cells in healthy people across ages. A J-beta primer mix and a sample-barcoded 5' primer were used in a second PCR of about 7 to 12 cycles. A single record per CDR3 protein comes from TCRdb applying MiXCR to the 5' RACE reads. The sample lists some 860,000 distinct CDR3 sequences, approximately 60% seen once, with roughly 24% in the top ten. Sequencing input: blood. Every receptor here comes from a man in his forties or fifties in good health.

The rearrangement links TRBV7-6 to TRBJ1-1; weak D call: TRBD1 (6 bases). The CDR3 runs to 14 residues. Germline CDR1 is SGHVS and CDR2 is FNYEAQ. Trimming left V 5 bases short and J 7 bases short, with 17 bases between. Here the CDR3 reads CASSLTTEGGEAFF. The DNA of the CDR3 is TGTGCCAGCAGCCTGACAACTGAGGGGGGTGAAGCTTTCTTT.

This clonotype showed up many times. The V gene is TRBV20-1, the J gene TRBJ2-1, with D unresolved. This CDR3 contains 14 residues. Germline CDR1 and CDR2: DFQATT and SNEGSKA (reference sequence). The CDR3 DNA sequence: TGCGCGATTTCCAGGTCGTCCGTCCTCAATGAGCAGTTCTTC. This codes for CAISRSSVLNEQFF.

This clonotype was seen more than once but under ten times. The chain recombines TRBV7-2 with TRBJ2-5; D may be TRBD1 (7 bases). Germline loops: CDR1 SGHTA, CDR2 FQGNSA. There are 15 residues in the CDR3. V lost 1 base, J lost 11 bases, and 20 bases lay in between. In DNA form, the CDR3 reads TGTGCCAGCAGCTTAGAGGCCAGGGGGTCACGGGAGCAGTACTTC. Translated: CASSLEARGSREQYF.

The chain recombines TRBV29-1 with TRBJ2-5, with 8 bases aligning to TRBD2. Per the germline V gene, CDR1 is SQVTM and CDR2 is ANQGSEA. This CDR3 has 16 residues. V lost 0 bases and J lost 3; bases outside the gene matches: 9. The DNA of the CDR3 is TGCAGCGTTGAAGACCCTTTTACGGGACTAGAAGAGACCCAGTACTTC. Its translation: CSVEDPFTGLEETQYF.

This clonotype was counted ten times or more. The chain joins TRBV4-3 to TRBJ2-5; 7 nucleotides agree with TRBD2. CDR3 length equals 14 residues. With V trimmed by 4 bases and J by 3 bases, 5 bases remained unmatched. In germline, CDR1 is LGHNA, CDR2 YSLEER. The DNA of the CDR3 is TGCGCCAGCAGCCGAGGACTAGGCAAAGAGACCCAGTACTTC. As protein: CASSRGLGKETQYF.

The rearrangement links TRBV20-1 to TRBJ2-2; 9 bases line up with TRBD1. The CDR3 totals 15 residues. CDR1 is DFQATT, CDR2 SNEGSKA, per germline (reference sequence). V was clipped by 5 bases and J by 6 bases; unmatched bases: 10. Here the CDR3 reads CSAEAGTGSPGELFF. CDR3 sequence (DNA): TGCAGTGCTGAGGCCGGGACAGGGAGTCCCGGGGAGCTGTTTTTT.

V gene TRBV6-1 combines with J gene TRBJ2-5; 10 nucleotides align to TRBD1. Germline V gene data show CDR1 as MNHNS and CDR2 as SASEGT. The CDR3 loop spans 17 amino acids. Trimming at V came to 5 bases and at J to 1 base, leaving 10 bases not matched to a gene. The CDR3: CASSPSPRDRGQETQYF. CDR3 in DNA: TGTGCCAGCAGTCCGTCCCCCCGGGACAGGGGCCAAGAGACCCAGTACTTC.

The chain links TRBV7-2 to TRBJ2-1; 7 bases agree with TRBD2. Germline CDR1 and CDR2: SGHTA and FQGNSA. This CDR3 region has 15 residues. Trimming took 1 base from V and 4 from J; bases not matched to a gene: 4. This chain's CDR3 is CASSLDVGGYNEQFF. The CDR3, as DNA: TGTGCCAGCAGCTTAGACGTGGGAGGGTACAATGAGCAGTTCTTC.

This clonotype was found once. The J gene is TRBJ1-2, the V gene TRBV7-2, with D unclear. CDR3 length: 12 amino acids. CDR1 is SGHTA and CDR2 is FQGNSA in the germline V gene. V lost 2 bases and J 7 bases, leaving 8 bases between the germline ends. In DNA, the CDR3 is TGTACCAGCAGCTTACAAGAAACTGGCTACACCTTC. Amino acid sequence: CTSSLQETGYTF. Complete variable domain (other parts from reference TRBV7-2 and TRBJ1-2): GAGVSQSPSNKVTEKGKDVELRCDPISGHTALYWYRQSLGQGLEFLIYFQGNSAPDKSGLPSDRFSAERTGGSVSTLTIQRTQQEDSAVYLCTSSLQETGYTFGSGTRLTVV.

V usage is TRBV7-8 and J usage is TRBJ1-5; 8 bases are shared with TRBD1. The CDR3 consists of 16 residues. Germline loops: CDR1 SGHVS, CDR2 FQNEAQ. Trimming took 5 bases from V and 0 from J; bases not matched to a gene: 6. The chain's CDR3 is CASSVQGQASNQPQHF. CDR3 in DNA: TGTGCCAGCAGCGTTCAGGGACAGGCTAGCAATCAGCCCCAGCATTTT.

This clonotype has just a few counts. This sequence joins TRBV6-6 and TRBJ2-3; 8 bases are shared with TRBD1. Germline V lookup: CDR1 MNHNY, CDR2 SVGAGI (reference sequence). The CDR3 totals 14 residues. J was trimmed by 6 bases and V by 6 bases; bases with no gene match: 8. The CDR3 sequence is CASSLGQVGDTQYF. The CDR3 DNA reads TGTGCCAGCAGCCTGGGACAGGTTGGTGATACGCAGTATTTT.

The genes are TRBV29-1 and TRBJ2-2; 10 nucleotides agree with TRBD1. Germline values: CDR1 SQVTM, CDR2 ANQGSEA. V shed 5 bases, J shed 4 bases, and the junction held 10 bases outside the gene matches. The CDR3 loop spans 16 amino acids. The CDR3 reads CSVSTGTGVVTGELFF. The CDR3, as DNA: TGCAGCGTTTCTACCGGGACAGGGGTAGTCACCGGGGAGCTGTTTTTT.

The chain employs TRBV25-1 and TRBJ2-5; a possible D gene is TRBD1 (6 bases). This CDR3 contains 14 residues. Germline lookup yields CDR1 MGHDK and CDR2 SYGVNS. Trimming removed 2 bases at V and 5 bases at J, with 12 bases between. The CDR3 sequence: CASSEATGSETQYF. The CDR3 DNA is TGTGCCAGCAGTGAAGCAACAGGGTCTGAGACCCAGTACTTC.

The J gene is TRBJ2-1, the V gene TRBV7-6; D gene ambiguous. This CDR3 comprises 14 residues. Germline loops: CDR1 SGHVS, CDR2 FNYEAQ. Trimming stripped 5 bases from V and 6 bases from J, with 14 bases between. CDR3 sequence reads: CASSQTYRSNEQFF. CDR3 nucleotides: TGTGCCAGCAGCCAGACCTACAGAAGCAATGAGCAGTTCTTC.

This clonotype was detected only a few times. The chain is built from TRBV29-1 and TRBJ2-7; 10 nucleotides align to TRBD2. V shed 4 bases and J 0 bases; nucleotides not matched to a gene: 3. The CDR3 is 14 residues long. The germline gives CDR1 SQVTM, CDR2 ANQGSEA. The CDR3 sequence is CSVVGLADSYEQYF. The CDR3 DNA sequence: TGCAGCGTTGTCGGACTAGCGGACTCCTACGAGCAGTACTTC.

The chain couples TRBV20-1 to TRBJ2-7, with D possibly TRBD2 on 5 matching bases. The CDR3 runs 16 residues. V lost 1 base and J 3 bases, leaving 19 bases between the germline ends. Germline V CDR1 and CDR2: DFQATT, SNEGSKA (reference sequence). CDR3 protein: CSARVPEVGSRYEQYF. The CDR3 DNA reads as TGCAGTGCTAGAGTCCCGGAGGTTGGTTCACGCTACGAGCAGTACTTC.

The genes are TRBV7-3 and TRBJ2-1; the match to TRBD2 covers 10 bases. The J call may be in error: the DNA end matches TRBJ2-7 better. The CDR3 is 19 amino acids. Looked up from germline, CDR1 is SGHTA and CDR2 is FQGTGA. Written as DNA, the CDR3 is TGTGCCAGCAGCTCCCCGATGCGACAAGCGGGAGGGGCCTACAATGAGCAGTACTTC. Its protein is CASSSPMRQAGGAYNEQYF.

The count of this clonotype is one. Relative to the germline gene, one junction end is altered; a read error may explain this. The J gene is TRBJ2-7, the V gene TRBV7-6; 9 bases match TRBD1. Germline CDR1 and CDR2: SGHVS and FNYEAQ. CDR3 length: 15 residues. CDR3 loop: CASSDGTGSPYEQYF. For the CDR3, the DNA is TGCGCCAGCAGCGACGGGACAGGGTCTCCCTACGAGCAGTACTTC.